This T cell receptor beta chain derives from a study of OX40 agonist ivuxolimab in advanced cancers. Across the study: In this cohort, patients received ivuxolimab, an agonistic anti-OX40 (CD134) antibody.

Germline trimming cut 2 bases from V and 5 bases from J; bases unmatched to any gene: 5. Germline CDR1 SGHNT, CDR2 YYREEE (reference sequence). CDR3 length: 16 residues. Overall study results and limits: Within 6 weeks, CD4+ and CD8+ blood T cells expanded clonally at 0.1 to 3.0 mg/kg. Patients who responded partially at 0.1-3.0 mg/kg showed clonal expansion ranking among the lowest.

Sequencing used immunoSEQ multiplex PCR; TCRdb keeps in-frame clones, though not all of them. The data show some 59,000 clones, about 91% seen once. As concerns this clone: Its antigen is not known.

The rearrangement links TRBV5-4 to TRBJ1-6; 9 bases agree with TRBD1. The source of this sequence is an adult with an advanced solid tumor such as melanoma, head and neck, liver or kidney cancer. Sample: CD4+ or CD8+ T cells sorted from blood, taken in a trial of the OX40 agonist ivuxolimab. The CDR3 DNA reads as TGTGCCAGCAGCTTCGGGGACAGGGTGGATAATTCACCCCTCCACTTT. Its protein product is CASSFGDRVDNSPLHF. Filled out from reference TRBV5-4 and TRBJ1-6, the complete variable domain reads ETGVTQSPTHLIKTRGQQVTLRCSSQSGHNTVSWYQQALGQGPQFIFQYYREEENGRGNFPPRFSGLQFPNYSSELNVNALELDDSALYLCASSFGDRVDNSPLHFGNGTRLTVT.